Listed below are T cell receptor beta chains from one sample, sequenced in a study of vaccination and CD4 T cells after COVID-19. These TCRs' antigens remain unknown. TCRdb recomputed calls from the PCR reads with MiXCR, one row per CDR3 protein. The table has fewer than 6,000 distinct CDR3 sequences, over 45% seen once. The sample consisted of CD4+ T cells from blood, cultured in vitro. The receptor set was obtained from a human donor who had recovered from COVID-19. Each CDR3 is given with its conserved first and last residue. Each record gives: J gene, V gene, clone size, D gene, CDR3 protein, CDR3 DNA. A D gene is named only where the DNA matches it firmly. Expanded clones get a size class; other rows say once, few or many, or leave the size out.

J gene: TRBJ1-2; V gene: TRBV6-2/TRBV6-3; clone size: -; D gene: TRBD1; CDR3 protein: CASSALTGGFDGYTF; CDR3 DNA: TGTGCCAGCAGTGCGTTGACAGGGGGATTTGATGGCTACACCTTC
J gene: TRBJ2-4; V gene: TRBV20-1; clone size: -; D gene: -; CDR3 protein: CSASPGLLAKNIQYF; CDR3 DNA: TGCAGTGCTAGTCCCGGACTTTTAGCCAAAAACATTCAGTACTTC
J gene: TRBJ1-6; V gene: TRBV4-1; clone size: -; D gene: -; CDR3 protein: CASSQDPGYNSPLHF; CDR3 DNA: TGCGCCAGCAGCCAAGATCCCGGGTACAATTCACCCCTCCACTTT
J gene: TRBJ2-4; V gene: TRBV6-1; clone size: few; D gene: TRBD1; CDR3 protein: CASKYDRGLGNIQYF; CDR3 DNA: TGTGCCAGCAAGTACGACAGGGGGCTCGGGAACATTCAGTACTTC
J gene: TRBJ2-1; V gene: TRBV6-2/TRBV6-3; clone size: -; D gene: -; CDR3 protein: CASSYFGEQFF; CDR3 DNA: TGTGCCAGCAGTTACTTTGGTGAGCAGTTCTTC
J gene: TRBJ2-3; V gene: TRBV7-8; clone size: -; D gene: TRBD2; CDR3 protein: CASSFTGGGPVTQYF; CDR3 DNA: TGTGCCAGCAGCTTCACGGGCGGGGGGCCAGTTACGCAGTATTTT
J gene: TRBJ1-1; V gene: TRBV6-5; clone size: -; D gene: -; CDR3 protein: CASSYGQTEAFF; CDR3 DNA: TGTGCCAGCAGTTATGGGCAGACTGAAGCTTTCTTT
J gene: TRBJ1-2; V gene: TRBV6-1; clone size: -; D gene: -; CDR3 protein: CASSVKGGGYTF; CDR3 DNA: TGTGCCAGCAGTGTCAAGGGGGGTGGCTACACCTTC
J gene: TRBJ1-1; V gene: TRBV18; clone size: -; D gene: TRBD1; CDR3 protein: CASSPGTGGLSAEAFF; CDR3 DNA: TGTGCCAGCTCACCCGGGACAGGGGGATTGTCGGCTGAAGCTTTCTTT
J gene: TRBJ1-1; V gene: TRBV20-1; clone size: few; D gene: -; CDR3 protein: CSASVEGKVTEAFF; CDR3 DNA: TGCAGTGCTAGCGTCGAGGGGAAGGTGACTGAAGCTTTCTTT
J gene: TRBJ2-2; V gene: TRBV30; clone size: -; D gene: TRBD2; CDR3 protein: CAWSTSGGAYTGELFF; CDR3 DNA: TGTGCCTGGAGCACTAGCGGGGGGGCGTACACCGGGGAGCTGTTTTTT
J gene: TRBJ1-2; V gene: TRBV5-1; clone size: -; D gene: -; CDR3 protein: CASSRRRDYGYTF; CDR3 DNA: TGCGCCAGCAGCCGTCGCAGGGATTATGGCTACACCTTC
J gene: TRBJ1-5; V gene: TRBV12-3/TRBV12-4; clone size: -; D gene: -; CDR3 protein: CASSLWTWGGNNQPQHF; CDR3 DNA: TGTGCCAGCAGTTTATGGACTTGGGGAGGCAACAATCAGCCCCAGCATTTT
J gene: TRBJ1-5; V gene: TRBV19; clone size: -; D gene: -; CDR3 protein: CASSITRGNQPQHF; CDR3 DNA: TGTGCCAGTAGTATCACCCGGGGCAATCAGCCCCAGCATTTT
J gene: TRBJ1-2; V gene: TRBV11-3; clone size: -; D gene: TRBD1; CDR3 protein: CASRPGQSARYGYTF; CDR3 DNA: TGTGCCAGCAGACCGGGACAGTCAGCTCGGTATGGCTACACCTTC
J gene: TRBJ1-4; V gene: TRBV10-3; clone size: -; D gene: -; CDR3 protein: CAISGSAGEGEKLFF; CDR3 DNA: TGTGCCATCAGTGGGTCAGCAGGGGAGGGTGAAAAACTGTTTTTT
J gene: TRBJ2-3; V gene: TRBV7-2; clone size: -; D gene: TRBD2; CDR3 protein: CASSLAGGGDTQYF; CDR3 DNA: TGTGCCAGCAGCTTAGCGGGGGGGGGAGATACGCAGTATTTT
J gene: TRBJ2-6; V gene: TRBV11-3; clone size: -; D gene: -; CDR3 protein: CASSPPRGRFSGANVLTF; CDR3 DNA: TGTGCCAGCAGCCCACCCCGGGGTAGGTTCTCTGGGGCCAACGTCCTGACTTTC
J gene: TRBJ2-3; V gene: TRBV5-1; clone size: once; D gene: TRBD1; CDR3 protein: CASSRTGPGTDTQYF; CDR3 DNA: TGCGCCAGCAGCCGGACAGGGCCAGGCACAGATACGCAGTATTTT
J gene: TRBJ2-6; V gene: TRBV6-2/TRBV6-3; clone size: -; D gene: -; CDR3 protein: CASSTVRGANVLTF; CDR3 DNA: TGTGCCAGCAGTACGGTCAGAGGGGCCAACGTCCTGACTTTC
J gene: TRBJ1-3; V gene: TRBV2; clone size: -; D gene: -; CDR3 protein: CASSEGQAGGNTIYF; CDR3 DNA: TGTGCCAGCAGTGAAGGGCAGGCGGGGGGAAACACCATATATTTT
J gene: TRBJ1-2; V gene: TRBV27; clone size: -; D gene: -; CDR3 protein: CASRTFVGPGSHGCTF; CDR3 DNA: -
J gene: TRBJ2-3; V gene: TRBV6-2/TRBV6-3; clone size: few; D gene: TRBD2; CDR3 protein: CASSHPPRLAESTDTQYF; CDR3 DNA: TGTGCCAGCAGCCACCCCCCTAGACTAGCGGAAAGCACAGATACGCAGTATTTT
J gene: TRBJ1-2; V gene: TRBV4-1; clone size: medium-sized; D gene: -; CDR3 protein: CASSHIMTGPLGYGYTF; CDR3 DNA: TGCGCCAGCAGCCACATTATGACAGGCCCGCTAGGCTATGGCTACACCTTC
J gene: TRBJ2-5; V gene: TRBV5-4; clone size: -; D gene: -; CDR3 protein: CASSKGQETQYF; CDR3 DNA: TGTGCCAGCAGCAAAGGACAAGAGACCCAGTACTTC
J gene: TRBJ1-6; V gene: TRBV2; clone size: few; D gene: -; CDR3 protein: CASSAVQGSSYNSPLHF; CDR3 DNA: TGTGCCAGCAGTGCGGTGCAGGGGAGCTCCTATAATTCACCCCTCCACTTT
J gene: TRBJ1-6; V gene: TRBV23-1; clone size: few; D gene: -; CDR3 protein: CASSQYRPTDYNSPLHF; CDR3 DNA: TGCGCCAGCAGTCAATATAGGCCGACAGACTATAATTCACCCCTCCACTTT
J gene: TRBJ1-2; V gene: TRBV11-2; clone size: -; D gene: -; CDR3 protein: CASSTIKDRAFSYTF; CDR3 DNA: TGTGCCAGCAGCACAATAAAGGACAGAGCATTTAGCTACACCTTC
J gene: TRBJ1-2; V gene: TRBV30; clone size: -; D gene: -; CDR3 protein: CAWSTPDTNFYGYTF; CDR3 DNA: TGTGCCTGGAGTACCCCAGACACGAACTTCTATGGCTACACCTTC
J gene: TRBJ2-2; V gene: TRBV20-1; clone size: large; D gene: -; CDR3 protein: CSARDSDYGGELFF; CDR3 DNA: TGCAGTGCTAGAGATTCGGACTACGGTGGGGAGCTGTTTTTT
J gene: TRBJ2-1; V gene: TRBV20-1; clone size: -; D gene: -; CDR3 protein: CSWTDGGLEQFF; CDR3 DNA: TGCAGCTGGACGGACGGTGGGCTTGAGCAGTTCTTC
J gene: TRBJ1-5; V gene: TRBV15; clone size: few; D gene: -; CDR3 protein: CATSRGRDIGIYQPQHF; CDR3 DNA: TGTGCCACCAGCAGAGGTCGGGACATAGGGATTTATCAGCCCCAGCATTTT
J gene: TRBJ2-5; V gene: TRBV14; clone size: -; D gene: TRBD2; CDR3 protein: CASSQRAGGPEKETQYF; CDR3 DNA: TGTGCCAGCAGCCAACGAGCGGGGGGTCCCGAGAAAGAGACCCAGTACTTC
J gene: TRBJ2-2; V gene: TRBV7-7; clone size: few; D gene: -; CDR3 protein: CASRQRLDSGELFF; CDR3 DNA: TGTGCTAGCAGGCAAAGACTAGATTCCGGGGAGCTGTTTTTT
J gene: TRBJ2-7; V gene: TRBV5-5; clone size: -; D gene: -; CDR3 protein: CASSLDRLSTYEQYF; CDR3 DNA: TGTGCCAGCAGCTTGGACCGGCTCTCTACGTACGAGCAGTACTTC
J gene: TRBJ2-2; V gene: TRBV19; clone size: -; D gene: TRBD1; CDR3 protein: CASSIVTGAGELFF; CDR3 DNA: TGTGCCAGTAGTATAGTTACAGGGGCCGGGGAGCTGTTTTTT
J gene: TRBJ2-5; V gene: TRBV11-2; clone size: -; D gene: TRBD1; CDR3 protein: CASRTGHQETQYF; CDR3 DNA: TGTGCCAGCCGGACAGGGCATCAAGAGACCCAGTACTTC
J gene: TRBJ1-6; V gene: TRBV5-1; clone size: -; D gene: TRBD1; CDR3 protein: CASSLTGVSPLHF; CDR3 DNA: TGCGCCAGCAGCCTTACAGGGGTATCACCCCTCCACTTT
J gene: TRBJ2-7; V gene: TRBV20-1; clone size: medium-sized; D gene: TRBD1; CDR3 protein: CSASWDRGGYEQYF; CDR3 DNA: TGCAGTGCTAGCTGGGACAGGGGAGGGTACGAGCAGTACTTC
J gene: TRBJ1-1; V gene: TRBV2; clone size: few; D gene: TRBD1; CDR3 protein: CASSLPDRGDGTEAFF; CDR3 DNA: TGTGCCAGCAGTTTACCGGACAGGGGTGATGGCACTGAAGCTTTCTTT
J gene: TRBJ2-5; V gene: TRBV11-3; clone size: -; D gene: TRBD2; CDR3 protein: CASTSGGGRETQYF; CDR3 DNA: TGTGCCAGCACCTCGGGGGGGGGTAGGGAGACCCAGTACTTC
J gene: TRBJ1-1; V gene: TRBV7-9; clone size: -; D gene: TRBD1; CDR3 protein: CASSKTPGTENTEAFF; CDR3 DNA: TGTGCCAGCAGCAAGACTCCCGGGACAGAGAACACTGAAGCTTTCTTT
J gene: TRBJ1-1; V gene: TRBV28; clone size: few; D gene: TRBD1; CDR3 protein: CASSPRGYETEAFF; CDR3 DNA: TGTGCCAGCAGCCCCAGGGGGTATGAGACTGAAGCTTTCTTT
J gene: TRBJ2-2; V gene: TRBV20-1; clone size: few; D gene: -; CDR3 protein: CSARVPSGELFF; CDR3 DNA: TGCAGTGCTAGAGTTCCCTCCGGGGAGCTGTTTTTT
J gene: TRBJ2-1; V gene: TRBV12-3/TRBV12-4; clone size: -; D gene: -; CDR3 protein: CASTPGWQPRSDEQFF; CDR3 DNA: TGTGCCAGCACCCCGGGGTGGCAGCCCCGAAGCGATGAGCAGTTCTTC
J gene: TRBJ1-2; V gene: TRBV7-9; clone size: few; D gene: TRBD1; CDR3 protein: CASSRTGRGYTF; CDR3 DNA: TGTGCCAGCAGTCGGACAGGGAGAGGCTACACCTTC